Listed here are 21 T cell receptor beta chains from one sample, sequenced in a study of blood T cell repertoires in COVID-19. The method was immunoSEQ multiplex PCR; TCRdb's version includes in-frame clones alone and lacks a portion of them. The repertoire holds about 160,000 clones, with roughly 89% as singletons. The sample taken for sequencing was peripheral blood. These receptors were obtained from an older woman who had recovered from COVID-19.

The V gene is TRBV7-6, the J gene TRBJ1-1, with D perhaps TRBD1 (6 bases). CDR3 length equals 15 residues. Trimming removed 6 bases from V and 0 bases from J, with 14 bases in between. Germline CDR1 SGHVS, CDR2 FNYEAQ. The CDR3 DNA is TGTGCCAGCAGAGAGGGGGGGCTACTGAACACTGAAGCTTTCTTT. Protein sequence: CASREGGLLNTEAFF.

CDR3 DNA: TGTGCCAGCAGCTATAGACTAGCGGGGGGGGCTGTCGATGAGCAGTTCTTC. Protein: CASSYRLAGGAVDEQFF. The chain links TRBV13 to TRBJ2-1, with 14 bases that match TRBD2. The V gene's germline CDR1 is PRHDT and CDR2 FYEKMQ (reference sequence). The J segment lost 8 bases and the V segment lost 4 bases, leaving 10 bases of the junction unmatched. This CDR3 is built from 17 residues.

This chain connects TRBV29-1 to TRBJ2-2; the D gene is possibly TRBD1 (6 bases). The CDR3 sequence is 14 residues long. The V end was cut by 6 bases, the J end by 4 bases, with 15 bases between. Germline values: CDR1 SQVTM, CDR2 ANQGSEA. Written as DNA, the CDR3 is TGCAGCGTCTCGATACAGGGTCTCACCGGGGAGCTGTTTTTT. Translated, it gives CSVSIQGLTGELFF.

The chain couples TRBV5-5 to TRBJ2-5, with 9 bases identical to TRBD1. V dropped 4 bases and J dropped 5; count of bases not matched to a gene: 9. CDR1 is SGHKS and CDR2 is YYEKEE in the germline V gene (reference sequence). The CDR3 contains 15 residues. This chain's CDR3 is CASSGTTGGAETQYF. The CDR3 DNA is TGTGCCAGCAGCGGCACGACAGGGGGGGCGGAGACCCAGTACTTC.

This clone was counted between two and nine times. V and J are TRBV11-2 and TRBJ2-5; 7 bases agree with TRBD2. The CDR3 consists of 16 residues. The germline gives CDR1 SGHAT, CDR2 FQNNGV. The junction had 11 bases not matched to a gene; V was cut back by 4 bases and J by 3 bases. The chain's CDR3 is CASSSLGGGLKETQYF. The CDR3 DNA follows: TGTGCCAGCAGCTCCCTCGGCGGGGGTTTAAAAGAGACCCAGTACTTC.

On this clone itself: One end of the junction is discordant with germline, which a read error may explain. The rearrangement uses TRBV7-7 and TRBJ2-3, with D maybe TRBD2 (5 bases). Germline CDR1 SSHAT, CDR2 FNYEAQ (reference sequence). The CDR3 length is 13 residues. Here the CDR3 reads CASSLGLRETQYF. Written as DNA, the CDR3 is TGTGCTAGCAGCTTAGGTCTACGGGAAACGCAGTATTTT. Based on the CDR3 plus reference TRBV7-7 and TRBJ2-3, the full variable domain is GAGVSQSPRYKVTKRGQDVTLRCDPISSHATLYWYQQALGQGPEFLTYFNYEAQPDKSGLPSDRFSAERPEGSISTLTIQRTEQRDSAMYRCASSLGLRETQYFGPGTRLTVL.

CDR3 region: CASSGDSGGYTF. Here the CDR3 DNA reads TGCGCCAGCAGCGGGGACAGTGGTGGCTACACCTTC. The genes are TRBV5-1 and TRBJ1-2; 7 bases are a match to TRBD1. The CDR3 consists of 12 residues. Germline assignment: CDR1 SGHRS and CDR2 YFSETQ. V dropped 4 bases and J dropped 7; count of bases not matched to a gene: 4.

The chain uses TRBV5-6 and TRBJ1-3; the D is unclear. Trimming left V 4 bases short and J 2 bases short, with 7 bases between. CDR3 length: 13 amino acids. Germline V gene sequence: CDR1 SGHDT, CDR2 YYEEEE. CDR3 sequence reads: CASSLPPGNTIYF. The CDR3 region has the DNA TGTGCCAGCAGCCTACCCCCTGGAAACACCATATATTTT.

The J gene is TRBJ1-1, the V gene TRBV19; TRBD1 aligns across 9 bases. The V and J ends lost 6 bases and 7 bases, in that order; junction bases with no gene match: 6. The CDR3 has 13 amino acids. Germline V gene lookup returns CDR1 LNHDA and CDR2 SQIVND (reference sequence). CDR3 sequence (DNA): TGTGCCAGTAGGGGGGACAGGGCTGGTGAAGCTTTCTTT. Translating gives CASRGDRAGEAFF. The full variable domain, completed using reference TRBV19 and TRBJ1-1, is DGGITQSPKYLFRKEGQNVTLSCEQNLNHDAMYWYRQDPGQGLRLIYYSQIVNDFQKGDIAEGYSVSREKKESFPLTVTSAQKNPTAFYLCASRGDRAGEAFFGQGTRLTVV.

The rearrangement joins TRBV7-9 to TRBJ1-1; tentatively, D is TRBD1 (5 bases). With 2 bases removed from V and 4 bases from J, the gap between germline ends came to 14 bases. The CDR3 runs 15 residues. Germline assignment: CDR1 SEHNR and CDR2 FQNEAQ (reference sequence). This chain's CDR3 is CASSLRSGRGTEAFF. DNA of the CDR3: TGTGCCAGCAGCTTAAGGTCAGGGCGCGGCACTGAAGCTTTCTTT.

The V gene is TRBV28, the J gene TRBJ2-4; a possible D gene is TRBD2 (6 bases). V lost 2 bases, J lost 1 base, and 6 bases lay in between. CDR1 MDHEN and CDR2 SYDVKM come from the germline V gene. The CDR3 is 14 residues long. The CDR3 DNA sequence: TGTGCCAGCAGTTTAGCGGGGGCCAAAAACATTCAGTACTTC. It yields the protein CASSLAGAKNIQYF.

The chain couples TRBV4-1 to TRBJ2-5, with D unclear. V was cut by 1 base and J by 2 bases, with 11 bases left in between. This CDR3 has 15 residues. Germline V gene data show CDR1 as MGHRA and CDR2 as YSYEKL. CDR3 amino acids: CASSQATEPQETQYF. The CDR3 nucleotides read TGCGCCAGCAGCCAAGCCACAGAGCCACAAGAGACCCAGTACTTC.

The chain employs TRBV7-9 and TRBJ2-2; 8 nucleotides agree with TRBD1. The CDR3 is made up of 15 amino acids. Trimming removed 2 bases from V and 3 bases from J; junction bases left unmatched: 2. Germline-derived CDR1 and CDR2 are SEHNR and FQNEAQ (reference sequence). The CDR3 DNA reads TGTGCCAGCAGCTTACTACAGGGGGACACCGGGGAGCTGTTTTTT. The encoded protein is CASSLLQGDTGELFF.

J is TRBJ1-5 and V is TRBV28, with TRBD1 matching over 10 bases. There are 17 residues in the CDR3. Germline values: CDR1 MDHEN, CDR2 SYDVKM. J gave up 9 bases and V 3 bases, and 14 bases lay outside the gene matches. CDR3 sequence (DNA): TGTGCCAGCAGTTTGGTTGGCTCTGACAGGGGGCTAAGGCCCCAGCATTTT. This encodes CASSLVGSDRGLRPQHF.

The chain carries TRBV10-3 and TRBJ2-6; D gene unclear. The V gene lost 3 bases and the J gene lost 1 base, with 7 bases spanning the gap. Germline V gene data show CDR1 as ENHRY and CDR2 as SYGVKD. The CDR3 has 15 residues. CDR3 sequence: CAISDRVSGANVLTF. The CDR3 nucleotides are TGTGCCATCAGTGATAGAGTGTCTGGGGCCAACGTCCTGACTTTC.

The chain links TRBV3-1 (or the pseudogene TRBV3-2) to TRBJ2-1, with D hard to call. This CDR3 has 12 amino acids. Germline V gene data show CDR1 as LGHDT and CDR2 as YNNKEL (reference sequence). Trimming took off 0 bases at V and 6 bases at J, with 3 bases between the two ends. The CDR3 here is CASSQDINEQFF. The CDR3 DNA follows: TGTGCCAGCAGCCAAGATATCAATGAGCAGTTCTTC.

CDR3 loop: CASRTRETVTEAFF. The CDR3 region has the DNA TGTGCCAGCCGAACGCGGGAGACGGTCACTGAAGCTTTCTTT. The rearrangement joins TRBV2 to TRBJ1-1; no definite D call. The CDR3 has 14 amino acids. Per germline, CDR1 SNHLY and CDR2 FYNNEI. The V end was cut by 8 bases, the J end by 4 bases, with 17 bases between.

The chain carries TRBV5-1 and TRBJ2-7; TRBD1 matches 11 bases. Germline trimming cut 7 bases from V and 2 bases from J; bases unmatched to any gene: 5. This CDR3 is built from 14 residues. CDR1 SGHRS and CDR2 YFSETQ come from the germline V gene. The CDR3 DNA is TGCGCCAGCGGTCCGGGACAGGGGGCCTACGAGCAGTACTTC. Its translation: CASGPGQGAYEQYF.

V gene TRBV30 combines with J gene TRBJ2-5, with TRBD2 matching 8 bases. The CDR3 sequence is 14 residues long. Germline CDR1 reads GTSNPN; CDR2 reads SVGIG (reference sequence). V was clipped by 0 bases and J by 5 bases; unmatched bases: 5. CDR3 coding DNA: TGTGCCTGGAGTGTACGGGGGGGTTTCGAGACCCAGTACTTC. Amino acids: CAWSVRGGFETQYF.

This chain connects TRBV13 to TRBJ2-1, with 10 nucleotides matching TRBD2. The V gene end was trimmed by 4 bases and the J gene end by 5 bases; junction bases not matched to a gene: 8. CDR3 length equals 16 residues. Germline assignment: CDR1 PRHDT and CDR2 FYEKMQ (reference sequence). This chain's CDR3 is CASSYSSGGVNNEQFF. In nucleotides, the CDR3 is TGTGCCAGCAGCTACTCAAGCGGGGGGGTAAACAATGAGCAGTTCTTC.

The chain combines TRBV7-3 with TRBJ2-7; no clear D gene. CDR1 and CDR2 (germline): SGHTA, FQGTGA. Trimming removed 5 bases at V and 4 bases at J, with 9 bases between. The CDR3 is 12 amino acids. The chain's CDR3 is CASSLPGYEQYF. The CDR3 nucleotides read TGTGCCAGCAGCCTTCCCGGGTACGAGCAGTACTTC.